The 11 T cell receptor beta chains listed next were all sequenced from one sample in a study of blood T cells in healthy people across ages. Next came a second PCR, run for about 7 to 12 cycles, which used a sample-barcoded 5' primer along with a J-beta primer mix. From the 5' RACE reads, TCRdb called clonotypes with MiXCR, one entry per CDR3 protein. The sample lists some 760,000 distinct CDR3 sequences; about 25% were seen once. This same sample was also taken into another study, of T cells of mothers and their children.

Sequenced: blood. The receptors here all came from a boy aged 10-17 years in good health.

This chain uses TRBV18 with TRBJ2-7, with D uncertain. With 5 bases removed from V and 3 bases from J, the gap between germline ends came to 14 bases. The germline CDR1 and CDR2 sequences are KGHSH and LQKENI. The CDR3 has 14 residues. CDR3 sequence reads: CASSTATDIYEQYF. DNA of the CDR3: TGTGCCAGCTCAACCGCAACGGATATCTACGAGCAGTACTTC.

This clonotype turned up a few times. V is TRBV7-2 and J is TRBJ1-4; 8 bases line up with TRBD1. This CDR3 contains 15 residues. V was clipped by 3 bases and J by 6 bases; unmatched bases: 6. The germline gives CDR1 SGHTA, CDR2 FQGNSA. CDR3: CASSFSTGGHEKLFF. DNA of the CDR3: TGTGCCAGCAGCTTTTCAACAGGGGGGCATGAAAAACTGTTTTTT. Looking up the rest from reference TRBV7-2 and TRBJ1-4 gives the full variable domain: GAGVSQSPSNKVTEKGKDVELRCDPISGHTALYWYRQSLGQGLEFLIYFQGNSAPDKSGLPSDRFSAERTGGSVSTLTIQRTQQEDSAVYLCASSFSTGGHEKLFFGSGTQLSVL.

The V and J genes are TRBV14 and TRBJ1-5; no definite D call. Per germline, CDR1 SGHDN and CDR2 FVKESK. This CDR3 has 14 residues. Trimming removed 2 bases from V and 5 bases from J, with 10 bases in between. The CDR3 sequence is CASSQIIGDQPQHF. DNA of the CDR3: TGTGCCAGCAGCCAAATAATCGGGGATCAGCCCCAGCATTTT. Filled out from reference TRBV14 and TRBJ1-5, the complete variable domain reads EAGVTQFPSHSVIEKGQTVTLRCDPISGHDNLYWYRRVMGKEIKFLLHFVKESKQDESGMPNNRFLAERTGGTYSTLKVQPAELEDSGVYFCASSQIIGDQPQHFGDGTRLSIL.

In its sample, this clonotype was seen a few times. This chain links TRBV12-5 with TRBJ2-5, with 7 bases matching TRBD1. J lost 5 bases, V lost 6 bases, and 9 bases had no gene match. The length of the CDR3 is 14 residues. Germline CDR1 and CDR2: LGHNT and FRNRAP. Here the CDR3 DNA reads TGTGCTAGTGGGGGAGACAGGGAATGGGAGACCCAGTACTTC. Protein product: CASGGDREWETQYF.

With respect to this clonotype: This CDR3 is missing its conserved last phenylalanine or tryptophan, likely due to a read error. The genes are TRBV12-3 or TRBV12-4 and TRBJ2-5; perhaps D is TRBD1 or TRBD2 (5 bases each). Near its end, the DNA agrees better with TRBJ2-1, so the J call may be wrong. This CDR3 contains 13 residues. The CDR3 loop is CASSFGTVNEQFL. Here the CDR3 DNA reads TGTGCCAGCAGTTTCGGGACGGTCAATGAGCAGTTCCTC.

This clonotype turned up a few times. The chain links TRBV12-3 or TRBV12-4 to TRBJ1-5; maybe TRBD1 (6 bases). Trimming cost V 7 bases and J 5 bases, with 12 bases left between them. The CDR3 totals 13 residues. The CDR3: CASNSGGHQPQHF. In DNA form, the CDR3 reads TGTGCCAGCAATTCGGGGGGGCATCAGCCCCAGCATTTT.

On this clonotype: One junction end disagrees with the germline gene, perhaps due to a read error. This chain connects TRBV20-1 to TRBJ1-1; D ambiguous. CDR3 length equals 15 residues. The germline V gene has CDR1 DFQATT and CDR2 SNEGSKA (reference sequence). The CDR3 is CSATSRTGWNTGAFF. Here the CDR3 DNA reads TGCAGTGCCACGTCCCGGACCGGATGGAACACTGGAGCTTTCTTT.

Only a few counts were recorded for this clonotype. J is TRBJ2-5 and V is TRBV29-1, with D hard to call. Judging by the DNA end, TRBJ2-1 fits better; the J call may be wrong. The CDR3 has 15 residues. Germline V gene lookup returns CDR1 SQVTM and CDR2 ANQGSEA. CDR3: CSVEESNYDQTEQFF. The CDR3 region has the DNA TGCAGCGTTGAAGAATCAAATTACGACCAGACCGAGCAGTTCTTC.

The gene calls are TRBV4-1 and TRBJ1-1; D unresolved. The CDR3 length is 15 residues. Germline-derived CDR1 and CDR2 are MGHRA and YSYEKL. The V gene lost 2 bases and the J gene lost 2 bases, with 12 bases spanning the gap. The CDR3 sequence is CASSQRFTVNTEAFF. The DNA of the CDR3 is TGCGCCAGCAGCCAACGATTTACCGTCAACACTGAAGCTTTCTTT.

This clonotype was recorded a few times. V and J are TRBV28 and TRBJ1-2; 7 nucleotides align to TRBD1. V trimming: 5 bases; J trimming: 2 bases; junction bases outside the gene matches: 5. The CDR3 loop spans 14 amino acids. Germline CDR1 reads MDHEN; CDR2 reads SYDVKM. The CDR3 region has the DNA TGTGCCAGCAGTGTTACAGGGGCGAACTATGGCTACACCTTC. Its translation is CASSVTGANYGYTF.

This chain links TRBV6-2 or TRBV6-3 with TRBJ2-5, with 8 bases aligning to TRBD2. The J call may not be correct, given that the DNA end is closer to TRBJ2-1. Germline CDR1 and CDR2: MNHEY and SVGEGT. This CDR3 region has 17 residues. The CDR3 coding sequence is TGTGCCAGCAGTCTTACTGGCGGGAGGCAAGACATGAATGAGCAGTTCTTC. Translated: CASSLTGGRQDMNEQFF.